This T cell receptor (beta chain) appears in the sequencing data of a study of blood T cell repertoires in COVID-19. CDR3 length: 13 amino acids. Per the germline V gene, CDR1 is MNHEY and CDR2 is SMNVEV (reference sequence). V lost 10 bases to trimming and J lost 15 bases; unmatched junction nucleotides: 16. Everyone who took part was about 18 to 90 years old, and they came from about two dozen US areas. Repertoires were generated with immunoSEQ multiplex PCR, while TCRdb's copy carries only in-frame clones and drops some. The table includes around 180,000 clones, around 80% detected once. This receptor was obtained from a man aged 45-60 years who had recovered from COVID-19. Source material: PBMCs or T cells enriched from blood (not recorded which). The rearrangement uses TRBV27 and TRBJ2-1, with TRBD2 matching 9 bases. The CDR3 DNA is TGTGCCACCAGGGTGGGACTAGCCGGCCTCCCGTTCTTC. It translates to CATRVGLAGLPFF.